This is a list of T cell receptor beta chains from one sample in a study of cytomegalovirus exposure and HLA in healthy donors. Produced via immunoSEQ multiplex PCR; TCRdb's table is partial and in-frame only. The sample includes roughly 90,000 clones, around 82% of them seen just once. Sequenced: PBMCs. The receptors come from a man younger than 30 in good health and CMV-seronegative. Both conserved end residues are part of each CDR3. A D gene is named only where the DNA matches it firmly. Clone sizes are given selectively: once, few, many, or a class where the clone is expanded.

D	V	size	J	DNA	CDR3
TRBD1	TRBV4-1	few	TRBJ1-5	TGCGCCAGCAGCATAGGACAGGGTCAGCCCCAGCATTTT	CASSIGQGQPQHF
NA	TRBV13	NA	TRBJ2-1	TGTGCCAGCAGCCATGTTCTGGGGGGGCCATTTTACAATGAGCAGTTCTTC	CASSHVLGGPFYNEQFF
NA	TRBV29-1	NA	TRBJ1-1	TGCAGCGTCGAAGAGGGACAAATCAACACTGAAGCTTTCTTT	CSVEEGQINTEAFF
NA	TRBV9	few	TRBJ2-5	TGTGCCAGCAGCGTAGCTCCCCAGGTTGGTATGGAGACCCAGTACTTC	CASSVAPQVGMETQYF
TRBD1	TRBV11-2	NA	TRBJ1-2	TGTGCCAGCAGCCTGGGACAGAACTATGGCTACACCTTC	CASSLGQNYGYTF
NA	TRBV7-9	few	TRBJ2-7	TGTGCCAGCAGCTTATCATATCGGGGGACCTACGAGCAGTACTTC	CASSLSYRGTYEQYF
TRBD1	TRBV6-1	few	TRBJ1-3	TGTGCCAGCAGTGCGGACAGGGCTGGAAACACCATATATTTT	CASSADRAGNTIYF
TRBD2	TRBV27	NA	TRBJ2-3	TGTGCCAGCAGTTCGGGACTAGCGGGGGCCAGCACAGATACGCAGTATTTT	CASSSGLAGASTDTQYF
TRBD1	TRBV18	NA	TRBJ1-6	TGTGCCAGCTCACCTTCGACAGGGGGAAATTCACCCCTCCACTTT	CASSPSTGGNSPLHF
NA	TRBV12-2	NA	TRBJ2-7	TGTGCAAGTCGCCCCCGACAGGGGGCGGTCTACGAGCAGTACTTC	CASRPRQGAVYEQYF
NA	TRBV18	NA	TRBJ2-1	TGTGCCAGCTCACCAACCGGGACTGTTTCCTACAATGAGCAGTTCTTC	CASSPTGTVSYNEQFF
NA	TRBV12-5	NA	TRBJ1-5	TGTGCTAGTGCACTGGACAGACTCGGTAATAGCAATCAGCCCCAGCATTTT	CASALDRLGNSNQPQHF
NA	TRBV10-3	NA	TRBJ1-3	TGTGCCATCAGTGAGTGGGGGGGATCATCTGGAAACACCATATATTTT	CAISEWGGSSGNTIYF
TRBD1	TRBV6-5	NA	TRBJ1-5	TGTGCCAGCAGTGGACAGGGAATCCGCAATCAGCCCCAGCATTTT	CASSGQGIRNQPQHF
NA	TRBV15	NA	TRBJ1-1	TGTGCCACCAGCAGAGATGGAGGGAACACTGAAACTTTCTTT	CATSRDGGNTETFF
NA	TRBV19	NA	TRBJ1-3	TGTGCCAGTAGTATAAGCCCAACTGGAAACACCATATATTTT	CASSISPTGNTIYF
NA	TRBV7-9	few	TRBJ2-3	TGTGCCAGCAGCCGGGACTCCGGCACAGATACGCAGTATTTT	CASSRDSGTDTQYF
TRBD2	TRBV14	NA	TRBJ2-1	TGTGCCAGCAGCCAAGCGGGGGGGCACGATGAGCAGTTCTTC	CASSQAGGHDEQFF
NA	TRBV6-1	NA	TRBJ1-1	TGTGCCAGCAGATTCGACGGGACGGCGGGGACTGAAGCTTTCTTT	CASRFDGTAGTEAFF
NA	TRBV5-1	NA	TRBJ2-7	TGCGCCAGCAGCTTGGAAGGGGGCTCCTACGAGCAGTACTTC	CASSLEGGSYEQYF
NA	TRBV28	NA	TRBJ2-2	TGTGCCAGCAGTCAGGGAGGGGGAGACACCGGGGAGCTGTTTTTT	CASSQGGGDTGELFF
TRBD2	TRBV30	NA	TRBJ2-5	TGTGCCTGGCTAGGACTAGCGGGGGCCGGGACCCAGTACTTC	CAWLGLAGAGTQYF
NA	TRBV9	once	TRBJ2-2	TGTGCCAGCAGCGTAGCCTTCAACACCGGGGAGCTGTTTTTT	CASSVAFNTGELFF
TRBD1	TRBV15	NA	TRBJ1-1	TGTGCCACCAGCGCCCGACAGGGAGGAGTGAACACTGAAGCTTTCTTT	CATSARQGGVNTEAFF
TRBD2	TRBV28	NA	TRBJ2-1	TGTGCCAGCACTCATGTCGGGGGGGCCAAAAATGAGCAGTTCTTC	CASTHVGGAKNEQFF
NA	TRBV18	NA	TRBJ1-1	TGTGCCAGCTCACTTCTCCGGAACACTGAAGCTTTCTTT	CASSLLRNTEAFF
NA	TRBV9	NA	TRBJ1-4	TGTGCCAGCAGCGTACTGGGGGCGAGCAATGAAAAACTGTTTTTT	CASSVLGASNEKLFF
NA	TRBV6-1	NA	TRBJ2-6	TGTGCCAGCGGGGGGAGTGGGGCCAACGTCCTGACTTTC	CASGGSGANVLTF
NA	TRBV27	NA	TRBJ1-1	TGTGCCACCGTGGGGAGGGGGGCGCTTGATTTCAGGGAAGCTTTCTTT	CATVGRGALDFREAFF